Listed below are T cell receptor beta chains from one sample, sequenced in a study of T cells in localized non-small cell lung cancer. TCRdb's table, derived via immunoSEQ multiplex PCR, lists solely in-frame clones and lacks some. The table shows 20,000 to 25,000 clones, with around nine tenths occurring only once. Specimen: peripheral blood, collected before any cancer treatment. The receptors were gathered from a woman aged 40-70 years with stage I lung adenocarcinoma. CDR3s include the opening cysteine and the closing phenylalanine or tryptophan. The order of the fields is V gene, J gene, clone size, D gene, CDR3 DNA, CDR3 protein. A D gene is named only where the DNA matches it firmly. Size is stated for part of the rows, as once, few or many counts, or as a class when the clone is expanded.

TRBV6-6	TRBJ1-4	.	TRBD1	TGTGCCAGCAGTTACTCTCCAGGGGGAGAAAAACTGTTTTTT	CASSYSPGGEKLFF
TRBV5-4	TRBJ2-4	.	.	TGTGCCAGCAGCTTGGAACCTCTAAGGGGATGCTTAGCCAAAAACATTCAGTACTTC	CASSLEPLRGCLAKNIQYF
TRBV27	TRBJ2-3	.	TRBD1	TGTGCCAGCAGTTTATCGGGGACAGGTTATACAGATACGCAGTATTTT	CASSLSGTGYTDTQYF
TRBV28	TRBJ1-1	.	.	TGTGCCAGCATCCTACCGGGACGGGACACTGAAGCTTTCTTT	CASILPGRDTEAFF
TRBV10-3	TRBJ1-1	.	.	TGTGCCATCAGTGAGTCCGGGGGAGGGACTGAAGCTTTCTTT	CAISESGGGTEAFF
TRBV7-2	TRBJ2-7	.	TRBD2	TGTGCCAGCAGCTTAAGTGCCCATGCGGGGGAGTTGGGCGAGCAGTACTTC	CASSLSAHAGELGEQYF
TRBV10-3	TRBJ2-1	.	TRBD2	TGTGCCATCAGTGGGATCCCCCGCGGGACCAAAGTTAGGGCGGGGGATGAGCAGTTCTTC	CAISGIPRGTKVRAGDEQFF
TRBV9	TRBJ2-5	once	.	TGTGCCAGCAGCCTTCCTCGGTGGGGGTGGAACCAAGAGACCCAGTACTTC	CASSLPRWGWNQETQYF
TRBV2	TRBJ2-7	.	.	TGTGCCAGCAGTGACGAAACAGGGTCAGAGCAGTACTTC	CASSDETGSEQYF
TRBV27	TRBJ1-3	.	.	TGTGCCAGCAGTTTCAGGTCCTCTGGAAACACCATATATTTT	CASSFRSSGNTIYF
TRBV19	TRBJ2-7	.	.	TGTGCCAGTAGGGTTGGAACTGGTCTGGGCGAGCAGTACTTC	CASRVGTGLGEQYF
TRBV6-1	TRBJ2-2	.	.	TGTGCCAGCAGTGAATTCGGAACAGAGCTGTTTTTT	CASSEFGTELFF
TRBV4-2	TRBJ1-1	few	TRBD1	TGTGCCAGCAGCCTTTTCGGGACAGGGTTAGGGGGCACTGAAGCTTTCTTT	CASSLFGTGLGGTEAFF
TRBV11-3	TRBJ2-1	.	.	TGTGCCAGCAGCTTAACTAGTAGCCCCTCCTACAATGAGCAGTTCTTC	CASSLTSSPSYNEQFF
TRBV5-1	TRBJ2-1	.	.	TGCGCCAGCAGCTTGCCTCTAGCAGTAAGCTCCTACAATGAGCAGTTCTTC	CASSLPLAVSSYNEQFF
TRBV5-6	TRBJ2-7	.	TRBD1	TGTGCCAGCAGCCTAACAGGGGACGAGCAGTACTTC	CASSLTGDEQYF
TRBV7-8	TRBJ2-2	.	.	TGTGCCAGCAGTCCTTGGTTGGTCAGGGCGGGCGGGGAGCTGTTTTTT	CASSPWLVRAGGELFF
TRBV2	TRBJ1-5	few	.	TGTGCCAGCAGGGGGAAGACAGGTAGCAATCAGCCCCAGCATTTT	CASRGKTGSNQPQHF
TRBV27	TRBJ2-5	.	TRBD2	TGTGCCAGCAGTTTTGGCGGGAGCGCGGAGACCCAGTACTTC	CASSFGGSAETQYF
TRBV5-1	TRBJ2-3	.	.	TGCGCCAGCAGCTTAGGGGAGGGACAGACAGATACGCAGTATTTT	CASSLGEGQTDTQYF
TRBV5-1	TRBJ2-3	.	.	TGCGCCAGCAGCCTAAGGAACACAGATACGCAGTATTTT	CASSLRNTDTQYF
TRBV7-6	TRBJ2-7	.	TRBD2	TGTGCCAGCAGCTTAGTGTATGCTAGCGGGAGGGTTACATTGGACGAGCAGTACTTC	CASSLVYASGRVTLDEQYF
TRBV14	TRBJ2-3	.	.	TGTGCCAGCAGCAAATCTAGCGCTAGCACAGATACGCAGTATTTT	CASSKSSASTDTQYF
TRBV20-1	TRBJ1-5	.	.	TGCAGTGTACCCGGAGATCAGCCCCAGCATTTT	CSVPGDQPQHF
TRBV4-1	TRBJ2-5	.	TRBD1	TGCGCCAGCAGCAAGACAGGGGGAGAGACCCAGTACTTC	CASSKTGGETQYF
TRBV9	TRBJ1-2	.	.	TGTGCCAGCAGCGTAGATTTAGGGACACCTAACTATGGCTACACCTTC	CASSVDLGTPNYGYTF
TRBV18	TRBJ1-3	once	.	TGTGCCAGCTCATCCTCAGCCTTCTCCGCGGGGCTCTCTGGAAACACCATATATTTT	CASSSSAFSAGLSGNTIYF
TRBV19	TRBJ1-2	.	.	TGTGCCAGTTCGCCGTACATGAGGGGCTATGGCTACACCTTC	CASSPYMRGYGYTF
TRBV5-1	TRBJ2-2	.	.	TGCGCCAGCAGCTTGCAGCTAGCGAGCGCGAACACCGGGGAGCTGTTTTTT	CASSLQLASANTGELFF